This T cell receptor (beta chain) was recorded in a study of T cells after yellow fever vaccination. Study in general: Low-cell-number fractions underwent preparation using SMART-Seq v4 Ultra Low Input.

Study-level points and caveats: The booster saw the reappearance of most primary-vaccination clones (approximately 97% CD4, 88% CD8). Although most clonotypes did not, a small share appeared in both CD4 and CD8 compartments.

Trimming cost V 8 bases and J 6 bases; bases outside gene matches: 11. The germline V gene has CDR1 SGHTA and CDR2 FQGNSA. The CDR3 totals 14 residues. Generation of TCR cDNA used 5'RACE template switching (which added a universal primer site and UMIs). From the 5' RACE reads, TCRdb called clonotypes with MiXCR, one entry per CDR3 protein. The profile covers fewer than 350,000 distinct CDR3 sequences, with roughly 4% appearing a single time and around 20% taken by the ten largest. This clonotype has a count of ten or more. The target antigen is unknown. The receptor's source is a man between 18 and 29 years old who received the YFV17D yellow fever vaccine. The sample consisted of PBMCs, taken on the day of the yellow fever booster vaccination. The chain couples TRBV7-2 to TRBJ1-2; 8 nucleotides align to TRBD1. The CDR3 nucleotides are TGTGCCAGCCGACTACCGGGACAGGTCAATGGCTACACCTTC. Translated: CASRLPGQVNGYTF. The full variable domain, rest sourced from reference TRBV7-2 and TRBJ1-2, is GAGVSQSPSNKVTEKGKDVELRCDPISGHTALYWYRQSLGQGLEFLIYFQGNSAPDKSGLPSDRFSAERTGGSVSTLTIQRTQQEDSAVYLCASRLPGQVNGYTFGSGTRLTVV.